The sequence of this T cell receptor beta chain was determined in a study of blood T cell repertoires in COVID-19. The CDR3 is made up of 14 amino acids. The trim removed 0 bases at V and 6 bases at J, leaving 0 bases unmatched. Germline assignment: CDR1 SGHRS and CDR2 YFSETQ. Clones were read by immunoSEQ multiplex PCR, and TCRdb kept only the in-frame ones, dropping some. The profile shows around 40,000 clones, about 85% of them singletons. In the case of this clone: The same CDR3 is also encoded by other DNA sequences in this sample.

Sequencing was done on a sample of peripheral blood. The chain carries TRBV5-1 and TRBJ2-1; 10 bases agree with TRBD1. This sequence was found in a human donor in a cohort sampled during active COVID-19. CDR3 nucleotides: TGCGCCAGCAGCTTGGGGACAGGGGGCAATGAGCAGTTCTTC. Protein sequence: CASSLGTGGNEQFF.